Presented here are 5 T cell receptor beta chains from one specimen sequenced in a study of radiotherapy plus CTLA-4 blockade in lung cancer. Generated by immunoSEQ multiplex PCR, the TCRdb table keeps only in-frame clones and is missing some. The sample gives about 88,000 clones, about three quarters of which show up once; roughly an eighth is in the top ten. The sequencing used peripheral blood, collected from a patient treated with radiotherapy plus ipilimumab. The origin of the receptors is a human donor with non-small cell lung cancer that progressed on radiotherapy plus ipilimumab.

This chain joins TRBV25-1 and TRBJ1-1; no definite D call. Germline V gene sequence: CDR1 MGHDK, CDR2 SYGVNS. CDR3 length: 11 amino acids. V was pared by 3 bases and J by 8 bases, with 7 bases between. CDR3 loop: CASSESVEAFF. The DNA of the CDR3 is TGTGCCAGCAGTGAGTCAGTAGAAGCTTTCTTT.

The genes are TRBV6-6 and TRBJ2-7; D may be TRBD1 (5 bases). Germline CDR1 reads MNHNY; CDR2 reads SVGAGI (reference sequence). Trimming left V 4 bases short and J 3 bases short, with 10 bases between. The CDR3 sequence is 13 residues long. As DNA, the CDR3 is TGTGCCAGCAGTTTTCCAGGGCGCTACGAGCAGTACTTC. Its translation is CASSFPGRYEQYF.

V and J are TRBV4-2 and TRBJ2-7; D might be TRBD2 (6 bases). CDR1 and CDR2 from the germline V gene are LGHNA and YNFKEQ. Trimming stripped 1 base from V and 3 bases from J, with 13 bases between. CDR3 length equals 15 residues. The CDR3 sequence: CASSQGLGGYYEQYF. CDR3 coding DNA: TGTGCCAGCAGCCAAGGACTAGGTGGTTACTACGAGCAGTACTTC.

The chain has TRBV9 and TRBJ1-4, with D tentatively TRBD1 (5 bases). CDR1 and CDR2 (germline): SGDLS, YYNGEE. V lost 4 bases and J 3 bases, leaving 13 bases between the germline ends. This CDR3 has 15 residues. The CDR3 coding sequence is TGTGCCAGCAGCTCTGGGGCTTCCCCTAATGAAAAACTGTTTTTT. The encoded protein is CASSSGASPNEKLFF.

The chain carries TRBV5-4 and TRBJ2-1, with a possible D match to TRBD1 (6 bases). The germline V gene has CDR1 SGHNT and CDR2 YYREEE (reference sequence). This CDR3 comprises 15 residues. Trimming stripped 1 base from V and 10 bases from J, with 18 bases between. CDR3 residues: CASSLPGFSQGEQFF. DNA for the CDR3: TGTGCCAGCAGCTTGCCGGGGTTCTCTCAGGGGGAGCAGTTCTTC.